This TCR beta chain derives from a study of shared clonotypes between healthy human individuals. Study conclusions and caveats: Since donors were few, the genetic and exposure-history diversity represented was limited. Among non-shared clonotypes, generation probabilities were lower than among those shared by all four donors. Among the subsets, naive ones generally showed larger estimated richness than memory ones.

Sequenced by immunoSEQ multiplex PCR; TCRdb stores in-frame clones only, minus some. The sample yields about 710,000 clones, more than 70% seen once. On this clone: As yet, its antigen is unknown.

Trimming stripped 6 bases from V and 0 bases from J, with 10 bases between. Germline assignment: CDR1 SGHRS and CDR2 YFSETQ. The CDR3 contains 14 residues. The sequenced material came from memory CD4+ T cells sorted from blood. Subset here: CD45RA-negative fraction. This sequence originates from a woman aged 25 to 39 in good health. The chain couples TRBV5-1 to TRBJ2-1; D perhaps matches TRBD2 (6 bases). The CDR3 region has the DNA TGCGCCAGCACCCGGGACTCCTCCTACAATGAGCAGTTCTTC. It yields the protein CASTRDSSYNEQFF.